This T cell receptor (beta chain) came from a study of neoadjuvant anti-PD-1 for oral cavity cancer. Clones were read by immunoSEQ multiplex PCR, and TCRdb kept only the in-frame ones, dropping some. The table has tens of thousands of clones, approximately 79% seen once; the top ten hold 2.6%. Trimming cost V 6 bases and J 2 bases, with 16 bases left between them. The CDR3 covers 15 residues. Germline CDR1 MNHNY, CDR2 SVGAGI (reference sequence). Sequenced here: PBMCs, sampled before nivolumab (anti-PD-1) treatment. The clonotype was recovered from a person between 35 and 79 years old with oral cavity squamous cell carcinoma. The chain links TRBV6-6 to TRBJ1-1, with D possibly matching TRBD1 (6 bases). The CDR3 DNA reads as TGTGCCAGCAGGGGGGCAGGGGATGGAAACACTGAAGCTTTCTTT. This codes for CASRGAGDGNTEAFF.